Sequencing of this TCR beta chain was carried out in a study of beta chain features in type 1 diabetes. The investigators reverse transcribed all of the isolated RNA, so they sequenced expressed TCRB transcripts. The repertoire was sequenced with immunoSEQ multiplex PCR; TCRdb's copy has only in-frame clones and lacks some. In the table there are about 900,000 clones, 15% to 20% of which are singletons. This CDR3 is built from 10 residues. CDR1 and CDR2 (germline): SQVTM, ANQGSEA. The V end was cut by 6 bases, the J end by 8 bases, with 8 bases between. The clonotype was recovered from a woman aged 18-30 years in good health. The chain joins TRBV29-1 to TRBJ2-1; no clear D gene. Input material: naive CD4+ T cells from blood. The CDR3 DNA reads TGCAGCGTGCTGGTATATGAGCAGTTCTTC. This sequence encodes CSVLVYEQFF.